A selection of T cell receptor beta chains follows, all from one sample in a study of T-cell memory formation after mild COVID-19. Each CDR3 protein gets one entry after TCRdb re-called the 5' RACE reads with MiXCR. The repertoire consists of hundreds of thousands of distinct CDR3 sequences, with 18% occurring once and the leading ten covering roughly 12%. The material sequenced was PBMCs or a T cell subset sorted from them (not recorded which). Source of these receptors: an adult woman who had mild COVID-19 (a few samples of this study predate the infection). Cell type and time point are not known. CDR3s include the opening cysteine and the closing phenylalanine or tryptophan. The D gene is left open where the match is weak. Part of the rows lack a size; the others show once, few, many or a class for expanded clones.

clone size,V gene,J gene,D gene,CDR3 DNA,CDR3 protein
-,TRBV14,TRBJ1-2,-,TGTGCCAGCAGCTCCACCTACTATGGCTACACCTTC,CASSSTYYGYTF
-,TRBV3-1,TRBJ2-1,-,TGTGCCAGCAGCCAAGGGGGGGGCCCCTTCGATGAGCAGTTCTTC,CASSQGGGPFDEQFF
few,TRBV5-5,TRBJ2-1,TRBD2,TGTGCCAGCAGCCCCGACACGGGGGGGTGGAATGAGCAGTTCTTC,CASSPDTGGWNEQFF
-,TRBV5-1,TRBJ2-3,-,TGCGCCAGCTGTCGACAGACGCACGCAGATACGCAGTATTTT,CASCRQTHADTQYF
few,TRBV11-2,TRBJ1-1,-,TGTGCCAGCAGCTTACAGGTGCAGAACACTGAAGCTTTCTTT,CASSLQVQNTEAFF
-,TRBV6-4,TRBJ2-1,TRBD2,TGTGCCAGCAGTGACCGTCCAGCGGGGGGGTTCAATGAGCAGTTCTTC,CASSDRPAGGFNEQFF
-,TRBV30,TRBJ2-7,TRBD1,TGTGCCTGGGCGGGACAGGGCTACGAGCAGTACTTC,CAWAGQGYEQYF
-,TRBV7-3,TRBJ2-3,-,TGTGCCAGCAGCCCAGGAGTAGGTGGCAGGGGAGCAGATACGCAGTATTTT,CASSPGVGGRGADTQYF
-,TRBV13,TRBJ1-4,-,TGTGCCAGCAGCTTGGGGCAGGGGCATGGTAAACTGTTTTTT,CASSLGQGHGKLFF
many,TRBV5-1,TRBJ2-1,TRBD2,TGCGCCAGCAGCTTGGTTGCGGGGGGAGAGCAGTTCTTC,CASSLVAGGEQFF
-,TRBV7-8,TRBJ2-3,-,TGTGCCACCCTCGAGGCCCGGGGCACAGATACGCAGTATTTT,CATLEARGTDTQYF
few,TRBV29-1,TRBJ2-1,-,TGCAGCGTTGGCCCGGGATCGGCTTACAATGAGCAGTTCTTC,CSVGPGSAYNEQFF
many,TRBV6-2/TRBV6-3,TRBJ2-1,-,TGTGCCAGCAGTTACTCAGGCGGGTTATACAATGAGCAGTTCTTC,CASSYSGGLYNEQFF
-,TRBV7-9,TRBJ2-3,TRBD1,TGTGCCATCGCGGGGGACAGGGTCACAGATACGCAGTATTTT,CAIAGDRVTDTQYF
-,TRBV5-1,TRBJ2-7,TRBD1,TGCGCCAGCAGCTTGAGTGATCAGACAGGGCCCTACGAGCAGTACTTC,CASSLSDQTGPYEQYF
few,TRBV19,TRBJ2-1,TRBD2,TGTGCCAGTAGTATCCGGACTAGCGGGAGTGATGAGCAGTTCTTC,CASSIRTSGSDEQFF
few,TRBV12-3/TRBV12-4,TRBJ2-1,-,TGTGCCAGCACCCCCAGAGGACTTTCTTACAATGAGCAGTTCTTC,CASTPRGLSYNEQFF
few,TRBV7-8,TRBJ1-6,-,TGTGCCAGCAGCTTATCGGGTTCACCCCTCCACTTT,CASSLSGSPLHF
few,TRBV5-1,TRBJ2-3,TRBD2,TGCGCCAGCAGCCCCGGACTGACTAGCGGGATAGCAGATACGCAGTATTTT,CASSPGLTSGIADTQYF
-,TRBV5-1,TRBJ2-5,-,TGCGCCAGCAGCCCGGGAACTAGCAGGGAAGAGACCCAGTACTTC,CASSPGTSREETQYF
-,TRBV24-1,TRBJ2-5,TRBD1,TGTGCCACCAGTGACCCGACAGGGGGCAAGACCCAGTACTTC,CATSDPTGGKTQYF
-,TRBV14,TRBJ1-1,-,TGTGCCAGCAGCCAACTTCCCACTGAAGCTTTCTTT,CASSQLPTEAFF
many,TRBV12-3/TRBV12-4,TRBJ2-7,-,TGTGCCAGCAGTTTAGCAGTCTACGAGCAGTACTTC,CASSLAVYEQYF
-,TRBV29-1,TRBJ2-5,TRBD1,TGCAGCGTTGAACAGGGGGCAGAGACCCAGTACTTC,CSVEQGAETQYF